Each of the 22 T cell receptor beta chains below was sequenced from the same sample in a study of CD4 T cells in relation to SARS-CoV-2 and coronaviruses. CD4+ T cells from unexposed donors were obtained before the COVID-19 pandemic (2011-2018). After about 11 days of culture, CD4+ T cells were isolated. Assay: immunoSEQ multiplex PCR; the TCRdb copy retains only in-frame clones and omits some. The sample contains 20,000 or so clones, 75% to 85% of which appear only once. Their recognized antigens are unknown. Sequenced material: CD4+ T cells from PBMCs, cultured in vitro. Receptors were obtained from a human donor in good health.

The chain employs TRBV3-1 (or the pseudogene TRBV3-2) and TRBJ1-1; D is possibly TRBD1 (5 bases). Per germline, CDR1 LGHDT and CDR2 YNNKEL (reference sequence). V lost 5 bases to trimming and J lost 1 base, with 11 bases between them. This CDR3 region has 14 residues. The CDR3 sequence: CASSEAGQNTEAFF. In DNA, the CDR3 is TGTGCCAGCAGCGAAGCCGGACAGAACACTGAAGCTTTCTTT.

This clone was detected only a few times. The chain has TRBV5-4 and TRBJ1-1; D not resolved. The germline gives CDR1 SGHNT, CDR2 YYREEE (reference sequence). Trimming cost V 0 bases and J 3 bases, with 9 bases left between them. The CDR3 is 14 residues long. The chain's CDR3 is CASSLDQRDTEAFF. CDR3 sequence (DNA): TGTGCCAGCAGCTTGGATCAGCGGGACACTGAAGCTTTCTTT.

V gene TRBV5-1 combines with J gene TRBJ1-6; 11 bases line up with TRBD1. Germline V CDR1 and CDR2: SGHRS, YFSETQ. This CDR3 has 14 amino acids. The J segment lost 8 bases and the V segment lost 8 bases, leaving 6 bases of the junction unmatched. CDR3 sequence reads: CASGQGARDSPLHF. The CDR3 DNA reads TGCGCCAGTGGACAGGGGGCAAGGGATTCACCCCTCCACTTT.

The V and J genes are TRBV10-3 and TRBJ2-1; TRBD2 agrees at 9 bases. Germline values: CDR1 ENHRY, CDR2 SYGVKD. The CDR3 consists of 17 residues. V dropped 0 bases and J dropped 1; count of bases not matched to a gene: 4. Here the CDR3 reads CAISESPSGTSYNEQFF. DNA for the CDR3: TGTGCCATCAGTGAGTCCCCTAGCGGGACTTCCTACAATGAGCAGTTCTTC.

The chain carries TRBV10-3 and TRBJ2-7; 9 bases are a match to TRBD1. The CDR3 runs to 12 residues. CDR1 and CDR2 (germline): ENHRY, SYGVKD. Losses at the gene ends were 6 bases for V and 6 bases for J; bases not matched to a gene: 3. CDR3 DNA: TGTGCCATCAGCGCGACAGGGGGCGAGCAGTACTTC. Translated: CAISATGGEQYF.

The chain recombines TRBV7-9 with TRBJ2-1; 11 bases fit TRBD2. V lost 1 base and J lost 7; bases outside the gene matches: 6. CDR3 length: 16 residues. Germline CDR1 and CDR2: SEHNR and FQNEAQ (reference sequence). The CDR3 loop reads CASSLDGTSGWNEQFF. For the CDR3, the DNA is TGTGCCAGCAGCTTAGACGGGACTAGCGGTTGGAATGAGCAGTTCTTC. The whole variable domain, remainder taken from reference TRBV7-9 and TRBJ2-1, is DTGVSQNPRHKITKRGQNVTFRCDPISEHNRLYWYRQTLGQGPEFLTYFQNEAQLEKSRLLSDRFSAERPKGSFSTLEIQRTEQGDSAMYLCASSLDGTSGWNEQFFGPGTRLTVL.

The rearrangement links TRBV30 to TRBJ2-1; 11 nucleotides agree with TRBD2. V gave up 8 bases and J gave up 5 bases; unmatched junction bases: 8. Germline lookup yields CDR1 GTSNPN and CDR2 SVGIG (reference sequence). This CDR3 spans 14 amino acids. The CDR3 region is CAATGTSGHNEQFF. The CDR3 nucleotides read TGTGCCGCAACCGGGACTAGCGGACACAATGAGCAGTTCTTC.

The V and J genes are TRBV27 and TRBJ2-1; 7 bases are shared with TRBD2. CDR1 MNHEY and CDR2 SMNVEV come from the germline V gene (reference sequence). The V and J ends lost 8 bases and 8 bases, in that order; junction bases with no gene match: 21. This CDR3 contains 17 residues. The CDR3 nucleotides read TGTGCCAGCGATGAGGGCCTACGCGGGAGATGCGCTGATGAGCAGTTCTTC. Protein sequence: CASDEGLRGRCADEQFF.

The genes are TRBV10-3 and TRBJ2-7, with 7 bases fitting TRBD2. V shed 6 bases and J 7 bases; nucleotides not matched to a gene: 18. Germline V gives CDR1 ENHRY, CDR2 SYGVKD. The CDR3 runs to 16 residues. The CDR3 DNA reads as TGTGCCATCAGCCAACCCGGGACTAAAATTCCGGGGGAGCAGTACTTC. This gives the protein CAISQPGTKIPGEQYF.

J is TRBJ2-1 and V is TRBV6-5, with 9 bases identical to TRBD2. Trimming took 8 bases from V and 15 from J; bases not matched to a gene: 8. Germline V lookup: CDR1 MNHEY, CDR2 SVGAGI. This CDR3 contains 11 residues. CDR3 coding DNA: TGTGCCAGCCGCGTAGCGGGAGCACTGTTCTTC. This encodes CASRVAGALFF.

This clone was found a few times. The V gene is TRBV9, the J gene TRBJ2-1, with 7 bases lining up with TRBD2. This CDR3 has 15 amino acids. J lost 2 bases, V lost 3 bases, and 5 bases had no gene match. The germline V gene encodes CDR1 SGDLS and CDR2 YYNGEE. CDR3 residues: CASSGAGSTYNEQFF. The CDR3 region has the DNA TGTGCCAGCAGCGGAGCGGGATCTACCTACAATGAGCAGTTCTTC.

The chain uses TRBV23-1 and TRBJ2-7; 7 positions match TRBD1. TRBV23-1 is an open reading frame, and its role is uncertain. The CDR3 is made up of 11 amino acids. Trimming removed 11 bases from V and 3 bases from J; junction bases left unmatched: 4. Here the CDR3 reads CADRDGYEQYF. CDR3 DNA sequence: TGCGCCGACAGGGATGGCTACGAGCAGTACTTC.

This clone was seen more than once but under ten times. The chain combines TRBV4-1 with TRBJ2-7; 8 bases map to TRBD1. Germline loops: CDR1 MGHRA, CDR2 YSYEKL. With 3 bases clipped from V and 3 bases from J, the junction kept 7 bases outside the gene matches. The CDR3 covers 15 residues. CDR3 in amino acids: CASSHPDRGYYEQYF. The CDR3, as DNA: TGCGCCAGCAGCCACCCAGACAGGGGTTACTACGAGCAGTACTTC.

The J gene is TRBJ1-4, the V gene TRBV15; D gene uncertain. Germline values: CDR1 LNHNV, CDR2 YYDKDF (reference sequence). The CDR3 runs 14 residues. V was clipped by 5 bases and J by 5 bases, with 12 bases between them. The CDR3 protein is CATSFYGPNEKLFF. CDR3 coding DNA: TGTGCCACCAGCTTCTACGGTCCAAATGAAAAACTGTTTTTT. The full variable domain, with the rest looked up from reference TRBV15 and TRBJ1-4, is DAMVIQNPRYQVTQFGKPVTLSCSQTLNHNVMYWYQQKSSQAPKLLFHYYDKDFNNEADTPDNFQSRRPNTSFCFLDIRSPGLGDTAMYLCATSFYGPNEKLFFGSGTQLSVL.

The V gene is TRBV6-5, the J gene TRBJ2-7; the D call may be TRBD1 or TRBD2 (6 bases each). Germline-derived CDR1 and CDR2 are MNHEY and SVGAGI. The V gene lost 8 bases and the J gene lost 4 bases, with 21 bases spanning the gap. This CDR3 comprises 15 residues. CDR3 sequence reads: CASGRDPRRGYEQYF. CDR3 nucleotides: TGTGCCAGCGGCAGGGACCCACGGAGGGGGTACGAGCAGTACTTC.

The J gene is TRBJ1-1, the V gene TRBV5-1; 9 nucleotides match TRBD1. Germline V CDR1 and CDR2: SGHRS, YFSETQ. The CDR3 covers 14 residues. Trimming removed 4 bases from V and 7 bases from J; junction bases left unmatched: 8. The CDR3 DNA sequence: TGCGCCAGCAGCAGCGGGACAGGGAATGGTGAAGCTTTCTTT. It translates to CASSSGTGNGEAFF.

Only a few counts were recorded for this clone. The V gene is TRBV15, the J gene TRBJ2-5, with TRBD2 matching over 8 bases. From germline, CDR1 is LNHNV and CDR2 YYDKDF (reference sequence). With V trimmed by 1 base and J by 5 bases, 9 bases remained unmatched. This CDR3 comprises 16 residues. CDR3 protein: CATSRGRAGVGETQYF. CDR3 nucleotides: TGTGCCACCAGCAGAGGGCGAGCGGGAGTCGGTGAGACCCAGTACTTC.

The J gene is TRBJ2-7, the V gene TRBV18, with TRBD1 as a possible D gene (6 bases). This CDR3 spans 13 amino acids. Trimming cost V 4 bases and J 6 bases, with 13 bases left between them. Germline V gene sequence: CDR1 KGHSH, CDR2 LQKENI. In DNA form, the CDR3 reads TGTGCCAGCTCACGGGACACCGTGAGCGAGCAGTACTTC. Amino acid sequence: CASSRDTVSEQYF.

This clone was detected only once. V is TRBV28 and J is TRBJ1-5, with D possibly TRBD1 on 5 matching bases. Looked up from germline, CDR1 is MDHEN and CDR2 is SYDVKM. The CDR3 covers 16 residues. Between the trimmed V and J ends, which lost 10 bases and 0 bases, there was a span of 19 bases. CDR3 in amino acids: CAISPGTSLSNQPQHF. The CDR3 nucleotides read TGTGCCATTTCCCCCGGGACTTCCCTTAGCAATCAGCCCCAGCATTTT.

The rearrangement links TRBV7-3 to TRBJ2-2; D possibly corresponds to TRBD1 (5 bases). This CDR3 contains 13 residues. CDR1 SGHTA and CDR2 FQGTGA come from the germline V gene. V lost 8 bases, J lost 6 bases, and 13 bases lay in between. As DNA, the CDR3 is TGTGCCAGCGGCAGGGTTAGGTCCGGGGAGCTGTTTTTT. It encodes CASGRVRSGELFF.

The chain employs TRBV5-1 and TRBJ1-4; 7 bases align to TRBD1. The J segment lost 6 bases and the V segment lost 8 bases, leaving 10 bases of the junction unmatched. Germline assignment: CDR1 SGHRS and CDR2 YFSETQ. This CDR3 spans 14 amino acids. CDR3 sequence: CASRAGQLDEKLFF. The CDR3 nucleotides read TGCGCCAGTAGAGCGGGACAGTTGGATGAAAAACTGTTTTTT.

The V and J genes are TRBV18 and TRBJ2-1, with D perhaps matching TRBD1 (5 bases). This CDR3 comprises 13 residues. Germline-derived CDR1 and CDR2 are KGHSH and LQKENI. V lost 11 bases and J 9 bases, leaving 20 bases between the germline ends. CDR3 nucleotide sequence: TGTGCCTGCCAAGGCGGAAAGCAGGGTGAGCAGTTCTTC. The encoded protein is CACQGGKQGEQFF. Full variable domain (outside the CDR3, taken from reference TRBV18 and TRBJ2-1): NAGVMQNPRHLVRRRGQEARLRCSPMKGHSHVYWYRQLPEEGLKFMVYLQKENIIDESGMPKERFSAEFPKEGPSILRIQQVVRGDSAAYFCACQGGKQGEQFFGPGTRLTVL.